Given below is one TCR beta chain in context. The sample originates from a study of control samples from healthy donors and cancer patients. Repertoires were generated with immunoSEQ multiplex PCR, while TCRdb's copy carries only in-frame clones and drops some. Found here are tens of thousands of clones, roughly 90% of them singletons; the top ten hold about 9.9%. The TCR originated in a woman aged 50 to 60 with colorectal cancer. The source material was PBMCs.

This CDR3 reads CASSLSANTEAFF. The CDR3 DNA reads TGTGCCAGCAGCTTATCAGCGAACACTGAAGCTTTCTTT. V and J are TRBV7-3 and TRBJ1-1; D is unclear. Germline CDR1 reads SGHTA; CDR2 reads FQGTGA. Trimming removed 2 bases at V and 1 base at J, with 5 bases between. This CDR3 spans 13 amino acids.